The clone carrying this T cell receptor (beta chain) turned up a few times. In the authors' methods: Reference gene primer amplification yielded estimated nucleated cell counts. TCRdb keeps only in-frame clones here, not all; method: immunoSEQ multiplex PCR. The V and J calls and clone size were taken over from that table, and D and trimming were inferred from the DNA. The sample has around 160,000 clones, about 83% seen once. This sample was included in a study of blood T cell repertoires in COVID-19. The wider study: COVID-19 samples, acute and convalescent, were from the United States, Italy and Spain. Sources were T cells, B-cell-depleted T cells, or PBMCs; the material itself was cDNA or gDNA.

CDR1 SGHNT and CDR2 YYREEE come from the germline V gene (reference sequence). The length of the CDR3 is 18 residues. The trim removed 5 bases at V and 2 bases at J, leaving 10 bases unmatched. The chain couples TRBV5-4 to TRBJ2-3; 14 nucleotides line up with TRBD2. Sequencing input: peripheral blood. This clonotype was obtained from a woman older than 75 with acute or convalescent COVID-19. Written as DNA, the CDR3 is TGTGCCAGCAGTCCCGGGACTAGCGGGAGTGTTGCCACAGATACGCAGTATTTT. As protein: CASSPGTSGSVATDTQYF. Full variable domain (remainder filled in from reference TRBV5-4 and TRBJ2-3): ETGVTQSPTHLIKTRGQQVTLRCSSQSGHNTVSWYQQALGQGPQFIFQYYREEENGRGNFPPRFSGLQFPNYSSELNVNALELDDSALYLCASSPGTSGSVATDTQYFGPGTRLTVL.